This passage covers 31 T cell receptor beta chains from one sample sequenced in a study of CD8+CD57+ T cells in acquired aplastic anemia. The use of genomic DNA as template underpinned the TCR beta VDJ and CDR3 profiling. MiXCR was run by TCRdb on the reads, yielding one entry per CDR3 protein. The sample records some 240,000 distinct CDR3 sequences, 34% being singletons. Specimen: sorted CD4+, CD8+, or CD8+CD57+ T cells (not recorded which) from PBMCs. All receptors come from a human donor in good health, serving as a control.

The chain's CDR3 is CASSEAHILADGYTF. CDR3 nucleotide sequence: TGTGCCAGCAGTGAAGCCCACATACTAGCGGATGGCTACACCTTC. The chain has TRBV2 and TRBJ1-2; unclear D gene. Germline CDR1 reads SNHLY; CDR2 reads FYNNEI. The CDR3 is 15 residues long. Trimming stripped 0 bases from V and 6 bases from J, with 14 bases between. Full variable domain (outside the CDR3, taken from reference TRBV2 and TRBJ1-2): EPEVTQTPSHQVTQMGQEVILRCVPISNHLYFYWYRQILGQKVEFLVSFYNNEISEKSEIFDDQFSVERPDGSNFTLKIRSTKLEDSAMYFCASSEAHILADGYTFGSGTRLTVV.

This clonotype was picked up a small number of times. The chain is built from TRBV14 and TRBJ2-7; the D gene is possibly TRBD2 (6 bases). Trimming pared 8 bases from V and 2 bases from J, leaving 22 bases between. The CDR3 length is 16 residues. Germline CDR1 and CDR2: SGHDN and FVKESK. For the CDR3, the DNA is TGTGCCAGCTCACCACTTGGGGTAGCGGTTGCCTACGAGCAGTACTTC. It translates to CASSPLGVAVAYEQYF.

This clonotype was observed many times. This rearrangement joins TRBV29-1 to TRBJ2-5, with TRBD1 identical over 8 bases. From germline, CDR1 is SQVTM and CDR2 ANQGSEA. The CDR3 covers 13 residues. Trimming at V came to 5 bases and at J to 5 bases, leaving 7 bases not matched to a gene. The CDR3 DNA reads TGCAGCGTTCTCGACAGGGGAGGCGAGACCCAGTACTTC. Translated: CSVLDRGGETQYF.

This clonotype has a single count. The chain employs TRBV5-4 and TRBJ2-1; TRBD2 matches 8 bases. The CDR3 sequence is 14 residues long. After removal of 4 bases from V and 9 bases from J, the junction contained 9 bases not matched to a gene. Germline V gene lookup returns CDR1 SGHNT and CDR2 YYREEE (reference sequence). The CDR3 DNA is TGTGCCAGCAGCCCTAGCGGGCGTAGCGGTGAGCAGTTCTTC. Its protein product is CASSPSGRSGEQFF.

This clonotype was seen only a few times. The chain couples TRBV6-1 to TRBJ2-3; no definite D call. Germline V lookup: CDR1 MNHNS, CDR2 SASEGT. The CDR3 length is 12 residues. Trimming pared 6 bases from V and 0 bases from J, leaving 4 bases between. This CDR3 reads CASRPSTDTQYF. For the CDR3, the DNA is TGTGCCAGCAGGCCCAGCACAGATACGCAGTATTTT.

This clonotype has a handful of counts. The chain is built from TRBV4-1 and TRBJ1-5; possibly TRBD1 for D (6 bases). This CDR3 region has 15 residues. Germline CDR1 and CDR2: MGHRA and YSYEKL. Trimming took off 3 bases at V and 1 base at J, with 10 bases between the two ends. In DNA, the CDR3 is TGCGCCAGCAGCCACCAGGGGCAAAGCAATCAGCCCCAGCATTTT. Translated, it gives CASSHQGQSNQPQHF.

Comment on this clonotype: The CDR3 end shows no conserved phenylalanine or tryptophan, and so a read error is likely. The rearrangement links TRBV29-1 to TRBJ1-1, with D unresolved. CDR1 is SQVTM, CDR2 ANQGSEA, per germline. The CDR3 has 15 amino acids. V dropped 7 bases and J dropped 1 base, with 19 bases sitting between them. CDR3 protein: CSGSAPGGKNTEAFL. The CDR3 coding sequence is TGCAGCGGCTCGGCACCAGGCGGCAAGAACACTGAAGCTTTCCTT.

This rearrangement joins TRBV24-1 to TRBJ2-2, with a weak D call TRBD2 (7 bases). Between the trimmed V and J ends, which lost 4 bases and 1 base, there was a span of 15 bases. Germline CDR1 KGHDR, CDR2 SFDVKD. This CDR3 is 17 amino acids long. CDR3 nucleotides: TGTGCCACCAGTGACCCGGGGGGCCTGCGGAACACCGGGGAGCTGTTTTTT. Protein: CATSDPGGLRNTGELFF.

This clonotype was seen more than once but under ten times. Possible read error: a much larger clone is one base away. This chain uses TRBV19 with TRBJ2-7; D tentatively fits TRBD1 or TRBD2 (5 bases each). Germline lookup yields CDR1 LNHDA and CDR2 SQIVND (reference sequence). This CDR3 is built from 15 residues. The CDR3 loop is CASGIRPGQSYEQYF. For the CDR3, the DNA is TGTGCCAGTGGTATCAGGCCGGGGCAGTCCTACGAGCAGTACTTC.

CDR3 region: CASSAGLAGTDTQYF. The CDR3 coding sequence is TGTGCCAGCAGCGCGGGACTAGCGGGGACAGATACGCAGTATTTT. The rearrangement joins TRBV11-1 to TRBJ2-3; 13 nucleotides match TRBD2. The CDR3 is made up of 15 amino acids. The germline V gene encodes CDR1 SGHAT and CDR2 FQDESV (reference sequence). V trimming: 5 bases; J trimming: 3 bases; junction bases outside the gene matches: 2.

In regard to this clonotype: This sequence may be a read error, since a much larger clone differs from it by one base. The chain recombines TRBV11-2 with TRBJ1-5; TRBD1 agrees at 12 bases. The CDR3 totals 18 residues. The germline V gene has CDR1 SGHAT and CDR2 FQNNGV. The CDR3 bases are TGTGCCAGCAGTCGCATACTCCGGGACAGGGGGCTCAATCAGCTCCAGCATTTT. This gives the protein CASSRILRDRGLNQLQHF.

The genes are TRBV12-3 or TRBV12-4 and TRBJ1-1; TRBD1 matches 7 bases. J lost 3 bases, V lost 6 bases, and 10 bases had no gene match. The CDR3 sequence is 15 residues long. The CDR3 nucleotides are TGTGCCAGCAGCAGACAGGGCCGGGGGGACACTGAAGCTTTCTTT. Amino acids: CASSRQGRGDTEAFF.

This clonotype has more than one count but fewer than ten. V is TRBV7-9 and J is TRBJ2-1; D is undetermined. The CDR3 sequence is 15 residues long. The V and J ends lost 4 bases and 6 bases respectively, with 16 bases between them. Germline V lookup: CDR1 SEHNR, CDR2 FQNEAQ (reference sequence). The CDR3 DNA is TGTGCCAGCAGCTCTCGACTCCCCCCGGGCAATGAGCAGTTCTTC. This encodes CASSSRLPPGNEQFF.

The chain is built from TRBV19 and TRBJ2-7; 7 bases map to TRBD1. CDR3 length equals 14 residues. The germline V gene has CDR1 LNHDA and CDR2 SQIVND (reference sequence). With V trimmed by 3 bases and J by 1 base, 3 bases remained unmatched. The CDR3 spells CASSMTGRSYEQYF. CDR3 DNA: TGTGCCAGTAGTATGACAGGGCGATCCTACGAGCAGTACTTC.

On this clonotype: A read error may explain this, as a much larger clone is one base away. This chain joins TRBV3-1 and TRBJ1-2; D might be TRBD1 (5 bases). CDR3 length: 14 residues. Germline V gene sequence: CDR1 LGHDT, CDR2 YNNKEL (reference sequence). The CDR3 DNA follows: TGTGCCAGCAGACCAAGTCAAGAGACAGATGGCAACACCTTC. Protein sequence: CASRPSQETDGNTF.

This sequence joins TRBV14 and TRBJ2-1, with D possibly being TRBD2 (5 bases). Germline CDR1 is SGHDN and CDR2 is FVKESK. This CDR3 region has 13 residues. V was trimmed by 4 bases and J by 9 bases, leaving 13 bases between them. CDR3 sequence (DNA): TGTGCCAGCAGCCGCGTCGTTGGAGGTGAGCAGTTCTTC. Residues: CASSRVVGGEQFF.

The V and J genes are TRBV12-3 or TRBV12-4 and TRBJ1-1; TRBD1 matches at 11 bases. V was clipped by 6 bases and J by 0 bases; unmatched bases: 12. The CDR3 is 18 amino acids. CDR3 nucleotide sequence: TGTGCCAGCAGCACGGACAGGGGGCTCTCCCCGCTGAACACTGAAGCTTTCTTT. Translated, it gives CASSTDRGLSPLNTEAFF.

The table lists this clonotype with many counts. The chain has TRBV7-8 and TRBJ1-6, with TRBD1 matching 8 bases. The J segment lost 9 bases and the V segment lost 1 base, leaving 8 bases of the junction unmatched. In germline, CDR1 is SGHVS, CDR2 FQNEAQ. The length of the CDR3 is 16 residues. CDR3 DNA: TGTGCCAGCAGCTTAGTTTTAATCAGGGGGCTTTCACCCCTCCACTTT. This sequence encodes CASSLVLIRGLSPLHF.

This clonotype showed up just a few times. This chain joins TRBV5-5 and TRBJ2-1; D is perhaps TRBD2 (6 bases). V lost 4 bases, J lost 12 bases, and 20 bases lay in between. This CDR3 is 14 amino acids long. CDR1 and CDR2 (germline): SGHKS, YYEKEE (reference sequence). CDR3 DNA: TGTGCCAGCAGCCTCCAGTGGGGGGAGAGCGGGCAGTTCTTC. Amino acids: CASSLQWGESGQFF.

This clonotype was recorded many times. The V and J genes are TRBV7-3 and TRBJ2-5; D is undetermined. Germline CDR1 and CDR2: SGHTA and FQGTGA. This CDR3 spans 13 amino acids. With 3 bases removed from V and 4 bases from J, the gap between germline ends came to 9 bases. Here the CDR3 reads CASSLGIRETQYF. CDR3 sequence (DNA): TGTGCCAGCAGCTTGGGGATAAGAGAGACCCAGTACTTC. The whole variable domain, remainder taken from reference TRBV7-3 and TRBJ2-5, is GAGVSQTPSNKVTEKGKYVELRCDPISGHTALYWYRQSLGQGPEFLIYFQGTGAADDSGLPNDRFFAVRPEGSVSTLKIQRTERGDSAVYLCASSLGIRETQYFGPGTRLLVL.

Concerning this clonotype itself: Germline is not matched at one junction end, which may reflect a read error. The J gene is TRBJ2-3, the V gene TRBV2; TRBD2 agrees at 10 bases. The V gene's germline CDR1 is SNHLY and CDR2 FYNNEI. CDR3 length: 17 residues. CDR3 DNA sequence: TGTGCCAGAAGTGCCCCTCTAGCGGGGGACTTCACAGATACGCAGTATTTT. Translating it yields CARSAPLAGDFTDTQYF.

This clonotype showed up many times. This rearrangement joins TRBV11-1 to TRBJ2-2; possible D gene TRBD2, 6 bases. Germline-derived CDR1 and CDR2 are SGHAT and FQDESV (reference sequence). V dropped 5 bases and J dropped 1 base, with 14 bases sitting between them. This CDR3 contains 16 residues. DNA for the CDR3: TGTGCCAGCAGCCCGGTGGGGCGGGAGAACACCGGGGAGCTGTTTTTT. Translated, it gives CASSPVGRENTGELFF.

This clonotype was recorded at least ten times. The V and J genes are TRBV6-1 and TRBJ2-7, with D maybe TRBD1 (5 bases). The V gene lost 4 bases and the J gene lost 6 bases, with 13 bases spanning the gap. This CDR3 has 13 amino acids. Germline V gives CDR1 MNHNS, CDR2 SASEGT. CDR3 in amino acids: CASSAQAPREQYF. CDR3 sequence (DNA): TGTGCCAGCAGTGCACAGGCCCCCCGCGAGCAGTACTTC.

This clonotype has at least ten counts. This rearrangement joins TRBV12-3 or TRBV12-4 to TRBJ1-2; TRBD1 aligns across 9 bases. CDR3 length: 16 residues. The J segment lost 4 bases and the V segment lost 6 bases, leaving 12 bases of the junction unmatched. The CDR3 is CASSRSGTGSIYGYTF. In DNA form, the CDR3 reads TGTGCCAGCAGCCGCTCCGGGACAGGGAGCATCTATGGCTACACCTTC.

This clonotype was observed a few times. The chain has TRBV5-5 and TRBJ1-5; D may be TRBD1 (5 bases). This CDR3 comprises 15 residues. CDR1 is SGHKS, CDR2 YYEKEE, per germline (reference sequence). The V gene lost 0 bases and the J gene lost 0 bases, with 7 bases spanning the gap. The CDR3 nucleotides read TGTGCCAGCAGCTTGGGAGGGACTAGCAATCAGCCCCAGCATTTT. Translation gives CASSLGGTSNQPQHF.

As for this clonotype: This may come from a read error, since a much larger clone is one base off. V is TRBV20-1 and J is TRBJ1-2, with D tentatively TRBD1 (6 bases). The CDR3 is 13 residues long. CDR1 DFQATT and CDR2 SNEGSKA come from the germline V gene (reference sequence). V was cut by 5 bases and J by 12 bases, with 22 bases left in between. This CDR3 is CSAYHRGAIGHTF. CDR3 DNA sequence: TGCAGTGCTTATCATAGGGGGGCGATCGGCCACACCTTC.

This clonotype has a handful of counts. The chain has TRBV5-1 and TRBJ2-1; the D gene is possibly TRBD2 (5 bases). The V end lost 1 base, the J end lost 2 bases, and 10 bases lay between the germline ends. Germline loops: CDR1 SGHRS, CDR2 YFSETQ. The CDR3 has 15 residues. The CDR3 DNA follows: TGCGCCAGCAGCTTGTGGGCGGGCCCCTACAATGAGCAGTTCTTC. Amino acids: CASSLWAGPYNEQFF.

The chain combines TRBV19 with TRBJ1-1, with 9 bases matching TRBD1. CDR3 length equals 18 residues. Germline V gene lookup returns CDR1 LNHDA and CDR2 SQIVND (reference sequence). Trimming took 2 bases from V and 2 from J; bases not matched to a gene: 12. In DNA, the CDR3 is TGTGCCAGTAGTATACGGGGGTCGGGGGACAGGGCTAACACTGAAGCTTTCTTT. It codes for CASSIRGSGDRANTEAFF.

This clonotype occurred a few times. CDR3 nucleotides: TGTGCCAGCAGCCAAGTAGGTCCCAATTCACCCCTCCACTTT. It is translated as CASSQVGPNSPLHF. V gene TRBV3-1 combines with J gene TRBJ1-6; D remains unclear. With 1 base removed from V and 7 bases from J, the gap between germline ends came to 8 bases. The V gene's germline CDR1 is LGHDT and CDR2 YNNKEL (reference sequence). The CDR3 runs to 14 residues. The full variable domain, in which reference TRBV3-1 and TRBJ1-6 provide the parts outside the CDR3, is DTAVSQTPKYLVTQMGNDKSIKCEQNLGHDTMYWYKQDSKKFLKIMFSYNNKELIINETVPNRFSPKSPDKAHLNLHINSLELGDSAVYFCASSQVGPNSPLHFGNGTRLTVT.

The rearrangement joins TRBV7-2 to TRBJ1-3; 7 bases line up with TRBD1. This CDR3 is built from 14 residues. Losses at the gene ends were 4 bases for V and 0 bases for J; bases not matched to a gene: 0. Germline CDR1 is SGHTA and CDR2 is FQGNSA. The CDR3 region is CASSSGGSGNTIYF. The DNA of the CDR3 is TGTGCCAGCAGCTCAGGGGGCTCTGGAAACACCATATATTTT.

The rearrangement links TRBV11-2 to TRBJ2-1; TRBD2 is a possible D gene (7 bases). The V gene lost 4 bases and the J gene lost 10 bases, with 8 bases spanning the gap. In germline, CDR1 is SGHAT, CDR2 FQNNGV. The CDR3 has 11 amino acids. The CDR3 DNA reads as TGTGCCAGCAGCTGGGGGGGCGAGCAGTTCTTC. It codes for CASSWGGEQFF.